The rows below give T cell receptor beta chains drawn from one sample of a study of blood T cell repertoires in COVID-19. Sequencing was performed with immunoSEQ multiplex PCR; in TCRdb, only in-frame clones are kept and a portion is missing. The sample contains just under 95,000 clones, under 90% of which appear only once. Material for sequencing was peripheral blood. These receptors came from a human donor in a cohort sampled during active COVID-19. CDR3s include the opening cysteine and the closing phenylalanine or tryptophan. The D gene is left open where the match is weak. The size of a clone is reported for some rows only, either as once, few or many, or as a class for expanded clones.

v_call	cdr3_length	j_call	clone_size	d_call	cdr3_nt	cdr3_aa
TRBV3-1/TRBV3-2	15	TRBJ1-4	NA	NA	TGTGCCAGCAGCTACCCGGGTAGGGGGAAGGAAAAACTGTTTTTT	CASSYPGRGKEKLFF
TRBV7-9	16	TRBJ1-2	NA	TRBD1	TGTGCCAGCAGCTTAGGCGAGACAGGGGCTAACTATGGCTACACCTTC	CASSLGETGANYGYTF
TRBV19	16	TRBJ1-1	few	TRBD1	TGTGCCAGTAGTGCCGGGACAGGGCGGATGAACACTGAAGCTTTCTTT	CASSAGTGRMNTEAFF
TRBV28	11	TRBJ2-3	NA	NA	TGTGCCAGCAGTTCTACGTTCGCGCAGTATTTT	CASSSTFAQYF
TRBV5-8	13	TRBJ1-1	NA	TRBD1	TGTGCCAGCAGCCCGACAGGGGTCGCTGAAGCTTTCTTT	CASSPTGVAEAFF
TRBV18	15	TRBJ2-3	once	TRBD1	TGTGCCAGCTCACACATACAGGGGGCGAAAGATACGCAGTATTTT	CASSHIQGAKDTQYF
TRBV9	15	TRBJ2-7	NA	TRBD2	TGTGCCAGCAGCGTAGATCCTAGCGGGATCTACGAGCAGTACTTC	CASSVDPSGIYEQYF
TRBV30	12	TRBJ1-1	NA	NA	TGTGCCTGGAGAGTACAGTTGACCAGCGCTTTCTTT	CAWRVQLTSAFF
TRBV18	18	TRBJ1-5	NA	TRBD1	TGTGCCAGCTCACCACCAGACAGGGGTCGAGATAGCAATCAGCCCCAGCATTTT	CASSPPDRGRDSNQPQHF
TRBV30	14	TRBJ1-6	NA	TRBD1	TGTGCCTGCTCCGGACAGGGTTGGAATTCACCCCTCCACTTT	CACSGQGWNSPLHF
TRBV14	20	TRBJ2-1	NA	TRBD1	TGTGCCAGCAGCCCAAGTTACCGGGGACAGGGGGATAGCTTTTACAATGAGCAGTTCTTC	CASSPSYRGQGDSFYNEQFF
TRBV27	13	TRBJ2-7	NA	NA	TGTGCCAGCAGTTTCGGGAAAGGCTACGAGCAGTACTTC	CASSFGKGYEQYF
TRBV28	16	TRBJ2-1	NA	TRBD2	TGTGCCAGCAGTTTAACGCGGGAGGGCCCCTACAATGAGCAGTTCTTC	CASSLTREGPYNEQFF
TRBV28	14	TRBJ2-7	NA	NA	TGTGCCAGCAGCCGACAGGGACTAGGGTACGAGCAGTACTTC	CASSRQGLGYEQYF
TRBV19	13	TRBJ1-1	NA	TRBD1	TGTGCCAGTAGTACAGGGGGCTACACTGAAGCTTTCTTT	CASSTGGYTEAFF
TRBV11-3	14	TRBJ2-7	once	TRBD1	TGTGCCAGCAGCCCAAGACAGGGGGCCTACGAGCAGTACTTC	CASSPRQGAYEQYF